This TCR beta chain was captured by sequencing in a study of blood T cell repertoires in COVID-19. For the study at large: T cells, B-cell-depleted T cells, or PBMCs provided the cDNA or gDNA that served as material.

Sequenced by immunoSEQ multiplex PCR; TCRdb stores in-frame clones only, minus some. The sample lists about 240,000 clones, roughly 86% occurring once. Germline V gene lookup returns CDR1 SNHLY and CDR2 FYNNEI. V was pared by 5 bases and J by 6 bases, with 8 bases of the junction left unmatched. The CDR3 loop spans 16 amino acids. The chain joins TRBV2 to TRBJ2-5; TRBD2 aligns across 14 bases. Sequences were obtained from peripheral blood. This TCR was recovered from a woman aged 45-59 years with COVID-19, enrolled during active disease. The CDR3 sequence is CASSTRTSGGMKTQYF. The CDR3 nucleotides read TGTGCCAGCAGTACCCGGACTAGCGGGGGGATGAAGACCCAGTACTTC.